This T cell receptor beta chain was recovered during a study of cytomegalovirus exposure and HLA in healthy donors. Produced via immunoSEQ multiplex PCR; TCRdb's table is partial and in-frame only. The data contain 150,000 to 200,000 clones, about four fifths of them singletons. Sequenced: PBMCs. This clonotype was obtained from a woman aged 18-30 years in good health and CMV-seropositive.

As DNA, the CDR3 is TGTGCCAGCAGTCAAACAGGGGAAGCCCAGCATTTT. Amino acids: CASSQTGEAQHF. J is TRBJ1-5 and V is TRBV6-5, with TRBD1 identical over 7 bases. V shed 5 bases and J 11 bases; nucleotides not matched to a gene: 6. Germline V CDR1 and CDR2: MNHEY, SVGAGI. This CDR3 is 12 amino acids long.